The 23 T cell receptor beta chains listed next were all sequenced from one sample in a study of shared T cell receptors in the human thymus. Only in-frame clones appear in the TCRdb table, and some are missing; sequencing was by immunoSEQ multiplex PCR. The sample has approximately 760,000 clones, approximately 83% seen once. This same sample was also part of a study on human thymus T cells.

Source material: thymocytes. These receptors were taken from a girl under three years old with a congenital heart defect.

This chain joins TRBV12-5 and TRBJ1-3; 7 nucleotides agree with TRBD1. This CDR3 spans 19 amino acids. From germline, CDR1 is LGHNT and CDR2 FRNRAP. V gave up 1 base and J gave up 0 bases; unmatched junction bases: 12. In nucleotides, the CDR3 is TGTGCTAGTGGTTTGGGGGACGGGACAGAGCCTTTCTCTGGAAACACCATATATTTT. It specifies CASGLGDGTEPFSGNTIYF. Full variable domain (remainder filled in from reference TRBV12-5 and TRBJ1-3): DARVTQTPRHKVTEMGQEVTMRCQPILGHNTVFWYRQTMMQGLELLAYFRNRAPLDDSGMPKDRFSAEMPDATLATLKIQPSEPRDSAVYFCASGLGDGTEPFSGNTIYFGEGSWLTVV.

The V call is TRBV7-2, the J call TRBJ2-5; 8 bases agree with TRBD2. This CDR3 is 14 amino acids long. Per germline, CDR1 SGHTA and CDR2 FQGNSA. J gave up 5 bases and V 5 bases, and 7 bases lay outside the gene matches. The CDR3 bases are TGTGCCAGCAGCCCTGCGGGGGGTGGGGAGACCCAGTACTTC. It translates to CASSPAGGGETQYF.

This sequence joins TRBV10-3 and TRBJ1-2, with 10 bases identical to TRBD1. V lost 6 bases and J lost 10; bases outside the gene matches: 2. The CDR3 is 11 residues long. CDR1 is ENHRY and CDR2 is SYGVKD in the germline V gene. The CDR3 DNA reads TGTGCCATCAGGGACAGGGGGTACTACACCTTC. This sequence encodes CAIRDRGYYTF.

The gene calls are TRBV7-6 and TRBJ1-6; TRBD1 matches 7 bases. CDR3 size: 12 residues. The germline V gene has CDR1 SGHVS and CDR2 FNYEAQ. J lost 6 bases, V lost 9 bases, and 2 bases had no gene match. CDR3 DNA sequence: TGTGCCAGTCGACAGGGTAATTCACCCCTCCACTTT. Translated: CASRQGNSPLHF.

There are a few counts of this clone. The chain uses TRBV9 and TRBJ2-1, with TRBD1 matching 7 bases. The CDR3 is 13 residues long. Germline CDR1 and CDR2: SGDLS and YYNGEE. J was trimmed by 13 bases and V by 3 bases; bases with no gene match: 10. As DNA, the CDR3 is TGTGCCAGCAGCGCCTGGTATCAGGGGGACCAGTTCTTC. This translates into CASSAWYQGDQFF.

CDR3 in amino acids: CASSPILATGELFF. The CDR3 nucleotides are TGTGCCAGCAGTCCAATACTAGCGACCGGGGAGCTGTTTTTT. The chain links TRBV27 to TRBJ2-2, with 7 bases fitting TRBD2. V shed 5 bases and J 5 bases; nucleotides not matched to a gene: 5. The CDR3 runs 14 residues. Germline CDR1 MNHEY, CDR2 SMNVEV (reference sequence).

The chain uses TRBV5-5 and TRBJ2-7, with 8 bases matching TRBD1. The CDR3 has 16 residues. The germline gives CDR1 SGHKS, CDR2 YYEKEE (reference sequence). V lost 2 bases and J lost 2; bases outside the gene matches: 9. The CDR3 coding sequence is TGTGCCAGCAGCTTAATCTACGGACAGGGAGCCTACGAGCAGTACTTC. Translation gives CASSLIYGQGAYEQYF.

The CDR3 is CASAGPVNSPLHF. The CDR3 bases are TGTGCCAGCGCGGGACCGGTCAATTCACCCCTCCACTTT. This chain links TRBV7-9 with TRBJ1-6, with a possible D match to TRBD1 (5 bases). The ends were cut back, 8 bases at V and 7 bases at J, with 12 bases in the middle. Germline V gives CDR1 SEHNR, CDR2 FQNEAQ (reference sequence). The CDR3 extends over 13 amino acids. The full variable domain, rest sourced from reference TRBV7-9 and TRBJ1-6, is DTGVSQNPRHKITKRGQNVTFRCDPISEHNRLYWYRQTLGQGPEFLTYFQNEAQLEKSRLLSDRFSAERPKGSFSTLEIQRTEQGDSAMYLCASAGPVNSPLHFGNGTRLTVT.

The rearrangement links TRBV28 to TRBJ2-3; 10 bases are shared with TRBD2. CDR1 MDHEN and CDR2 SYDVKM come from the germline V gene. V gave up 5 bases and J gave up 1 base; unmatched junction bases: 6. The CDR3 contains 16 residues. CDR3 DNA: TGTGCCAGCAGTATCCTGACTAGCGGGCGCACAGATACGCAGTATTTT. It is translated as CASSILTSGRTDTQYF. Together with reference TRBV28 and TRBJ2-3, the CDR3 gives the full variable domain: DVKVTQSSRYLVKRTGEKVFLECVQDMDHENMFWYRQDPGLGLRLIYFSYDVKMKEKGDIPEGYSVSREKKERFSLILESASTNQTSMYLCASSILTSGRTDTQYFGPGTRLTVL.

The V and J genes are TRBV7-2 and TRBJ2-7; D is perhaps TRBD2 (5 bases). Trimming pared 7 bases from V and 3 bases from J, leaving 16 bases between. The germline V gene has CDR1 SGHTA and CDR2 FQGNSA. There are 14 residues in the CDR3. This chain's CDR3 is CASTLASGNYEQYF. Written as DNA, the CDR3 is TGTGCCAGCACCTTGGCATCCGGGAACTACGAGCAGTACTTC.

The chain is built from TRBV6-5 and TRBJ2-7; possible D gene TRBD1, 6 bases. There are 16 residues in the CDR3. Germline CDR1 is MNHEY and CDR2 is SVGAGI. Trimming pared 0 bases from V and 5 bases from J, leaving 17 bases between. The CDR3 reads CASSYSWGNRVDEQYF. CDR3 in DNA: TGTGCCAGCAGTTACTCCTGGGGGAACAGGGTCGACGAGCAGTACTTC.

This clone came up a few times. The V and J genes are TRBV5-5 and TRBJ2-7; TRBD2 is a possible D gene (5 bases). CDR1 SGHKS and CDR2 YYEKEE come from the germline V gene (reference sequence). The CDR3 length is 17 residues. With 0 bases removed from V and 3 bases from J, the gap between germline ends came to 19 bases. In nucleotides, the CDR3 is TGTGCCAGCAGCTTGGAGGGTGGACTTTCAAGAGTCTACGAGCAGTACTTC. This encodes CASSLEGGLSRVYEQYF.

This clone was counted once. The genes are TRBV2 and TRBJ1-4; TRBD1 might be the D (6 bases). This CDR3 is built from 13 residues. Looked up from germline, CDR1 is SNHLY and CDR2 is FYNNEI. The V gene lost 6 bases and the J gene lost 6 bases, with 11 bases spanning the gap. The CDR3 loop is CASSRGEDEKLFF. The CDR3, as DNA: TGTGCCAGCAGCAGGGGAGAGGATGAAAAACTGTTTTTT.

J is TRBJ1-2 and V is TRBV6-1; TRBD1 agrees at 8 bases. The CDR3 loop spans 16 amino acids. Per the germline V gene, CDR1 is MNHNS and CDR2 is SASEGT. V was clipped by 0 bases and J by 6 bases; unmatched bases: 9. The chain's CDR3 is CASSEAMRQGAHGYTF. In DNA form, the CDR3 reads TGTGCCAGCAGTGAAGCGATGCGTCAGGGGGCTCATGGCTACACCTTC.

This chain connects TRBV15 to TRBJ2-5; D is perhaps TRBD2 (5 bases). Germline V CDR1 and CDR2: LNHNV, YYDKDF (reference sequence). The V gene lost 1 base and the J gene lost 5 bases, with 11 bases spanning the gap. This CDR3 is built from 14 residues. In DNA form, the CDR3 reads TGTGCCACCAGCAGAGGTACCCTAGCCGAGACCCAGTACTTC. Protein: CATSRGTLAETQYF.

The chain uses TRBV14 and TRBJ1-2, with D perhaps TRBD1 (6 bases). The CDR3 totals 15 residues. Germline-derived CDR1 and CDR2 are SGHDN and FVKESK. Trimming cost V 2 bases and J 7 bases, with 17 bases left between them. The CDR3 nucleotides are TGTGCCAGCAGCCAATTCAGGGGATTGAAAGGTGGCTACACCTTC. Protein product: CASSQFRGLKGGYTF.

The chain has TRBV6-1 and TRBJ2-7, with 8 bases fitting TRBD2. The germline V gene has CDR1 MNHNS and CDR2 SASEGT. Trimming at V came to 4 bases and at J to 4 bases, leaving 6 bases not matched to a gene. The CDR3 runs to 14 residues. The CDR3 bases are TGTGCCAGCAGTGCCGGGGGGGCCGGGTACGAGCAGTACTTC. Protein product: CASSAGGAGYEQYF.

This clone was seen once. The genes are TRBV5-6 and TRBJ1-6; perhaps TRBD1 as D (5 bases). V shed 2 bases and J shed 5 bases, with 11 bases lying between them. The germline V gene has CDR1 SGHDT and CDR2 YYEEEE. This CDR3 is 15 amino acids long. This chain's CDR3 is CASSFQGADNSPLHF. CDR3 sequence (DNA): TGTGCCAGCAGCTTTCAAGGGGCGGATAATTCACCCCTCCACTTT.

This chain uses TRBV5-4 with TRBJ1-1, with unresolved D. V was shortened by 4 bases and J by 4 bases, with 17 bases between the two germline ends. The germline CDR1 and CDR2 sequences are SGHNT and YYREEE (reference sequence). The CDR3 covers 15 residues. The CDR3 loop is CASSPPGRDGTEAFF. CDR3 nucleotide sequence: TGTGCCAGCAGCCCCCCGGGCCGGGATGGCACTGAAGCTTTCTTT.

The rearrangement links TRBV10-3 to TRBJ2-1; a possible D gene is TRBD1 (5 bases). This CDR3 comprises 15 residues. Germline V gene lookup returns CDR1 ENHRY and CDR2 SYGVKD. The ends were cut back, 0 bases at V and 15 bases at J, with 21 bases in the middle. The CDR3, as DNA: TGTGCCATCAGTGAGTCACGACGAGTGGGGCATCAGTTGTTCTTC. Its translation is CAISESRRVGHQLFF.

The rearrangement joins TRBV27 to TRBJ1-1; no clear D. The CDR3 sequence is 18 residues long. V was cut by 4 bases and J by 2 bases, with 23 bases left in between. Germline loops: CDR1 MNHEY, CDR2 SMNVEV (reference sequence). CDR3 nucleotide sequence: TGTGCCAGCAGTTGCGCGCGTAGCCCTATAACCCCTAACACTGAAGCTTTCTTT. This translates into CASSCARSPITPNTEAFF.

This clone came up a few times. The same CDR3 can be traced to other DNA sequences in this sample. The V call is TRBV27, the J call TRBJ1-6; D not certain. CDR1 is MNHEY and CDR2 is SMNVEV in the germline V gene (reference sequence). Trimming left V 5 bases short and J 0 bases short, with 8 bases between. This CDR3 contains 15 residues. In DNA, the CDR3 is TGTGCCAGCAGTGGAGAGAGCTCCTATAATTCACCCCTCCACTTT. Translating it yields CASSGESSYNSPLHF.

The chain recombines TRBV15 with TRBJ2-4, with TRBD1 identical over 12 bases. CDR3 length equals 21 residues. The J segment lost 0 bases and the V segment lost 2 bases, leaving 14 bases of the junction unmatched. CDR1 LNHNV and CDR2 YYDKDF come from the germline V gene (reference sequence). The CDR3 region is CATSRPGQGASGDIAKNIQYF. The CDR3 DNA follows: TGTGCCACCAGCAGACCGGGACAGGGGGCTTCTGGGGATATAGCCAAAAACATTCAGTACTTC. The full variable domain, its missing parts supplied by reference TRBV15 and TRBJ2-4, is DAMVIQNPRYQVTQFGKPVTLSCSQTLNHNVMYWYQQKSSQAPKLLFHYYDKDFNNEADTPDNFQSRRPNTSFCFLDIRSPGLGDTAMYLCATSRPGQGASGDIAKNIQYFGAGTRLSVL.